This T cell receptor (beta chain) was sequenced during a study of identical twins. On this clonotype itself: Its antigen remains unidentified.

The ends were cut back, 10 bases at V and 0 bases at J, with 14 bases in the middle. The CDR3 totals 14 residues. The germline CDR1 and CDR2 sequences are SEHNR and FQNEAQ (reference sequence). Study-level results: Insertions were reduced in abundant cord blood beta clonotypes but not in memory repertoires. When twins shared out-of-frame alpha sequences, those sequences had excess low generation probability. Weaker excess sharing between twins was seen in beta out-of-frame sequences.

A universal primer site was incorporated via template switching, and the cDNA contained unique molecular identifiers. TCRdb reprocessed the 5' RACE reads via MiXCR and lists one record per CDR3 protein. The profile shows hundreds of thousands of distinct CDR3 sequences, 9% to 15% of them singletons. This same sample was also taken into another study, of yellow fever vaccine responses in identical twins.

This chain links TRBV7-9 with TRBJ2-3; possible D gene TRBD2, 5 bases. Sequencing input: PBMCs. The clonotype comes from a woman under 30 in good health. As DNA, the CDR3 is TGTGCCACCAGACGGGGTTTGAGCACAGATACGCAGTATTTT. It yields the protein CATRRGLSTDTQYF.